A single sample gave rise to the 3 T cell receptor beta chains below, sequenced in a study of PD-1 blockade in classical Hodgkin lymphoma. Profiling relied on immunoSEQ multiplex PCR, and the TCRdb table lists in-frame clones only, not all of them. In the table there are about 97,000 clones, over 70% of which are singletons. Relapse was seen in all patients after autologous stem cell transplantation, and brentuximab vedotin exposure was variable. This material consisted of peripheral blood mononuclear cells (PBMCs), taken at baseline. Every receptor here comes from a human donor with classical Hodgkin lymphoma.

This CDR3 reads CASSRDRGETQYF. CDR3 DNA sequence: TGTGCCAGCAGTCGCGACAGGGGTGAGACCCAGTACTTC. The chain has TRBV6-4 and TRBJ2-5, with 8 bases lining up with TRBD1. The CDR3 contains 13 residues. J was trimmed by 5 bases and V by 5 bases; bases with no gene match: 4. Germline CDR1 is MRHNA and CDR2 is SNTAGT.

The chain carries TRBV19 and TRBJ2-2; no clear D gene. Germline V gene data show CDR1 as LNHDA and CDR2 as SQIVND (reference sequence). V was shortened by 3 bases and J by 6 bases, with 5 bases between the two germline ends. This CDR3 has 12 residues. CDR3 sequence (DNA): TGTGCCAGTAGTATTGATGCCGGGGAGCTGTTTTTT. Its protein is CASSIDAGELFF.

Here the CDR3 DNA reads TGTGCCAGCAGCTTATTTTCGGGCGGCAGCTCCTACGAGCAGTACTTC. Translation: CASSLFSGGSSYEQYF. The chain employs TRBV7-8 and TRBJ2-7, with D unresolved. The CDR3 has 16 residues. Deletions cut 2 bases from V and 0 bases from J, with 14 bases between. Germline V gene data show CDR1 as SGHVS and CDR2 as FQNEAQ.